A single sample gave rise to the 15 T cell receptor beta chains below, sequenced in a study of T cell responses to AZD1222 COVID-19 vaccine. Only in-frame clones appear in the TCRdb table, and some are missing; sequencing was by immunoSEQ multiplex PCR. Of 95,000 to 100,000 clones detected, about nine tenths appear once; the ten largest clones hold approximately 1.2%. This specimen consisted of peripheral blood, obtained on day 0 of AZD1222 vaccination. These TCRs come from an adult in good health.

V is TRBV5-1 and J is TRBJ2-3; a weak D match, TRBD2 (5 bases). This CDR3 region has 15 residues. V was clipped by 3 bases and J by 0 bases, with 11 bases between them. Germline V lookup: CDR1 SGHRS, CDR2 YFSETQ. The CDR3 sequence: CASSSSSSSTDTQYF. DNA of the CDR3: TGCGCCAGCAGCTCCTCTAGCTCTAGCACAGATACGCAGTATTTT.

The V call is TRBV24-1, the J call TRBJ2-7, with D unresolved. Trimming left V 5 bases short and J 1 base short, with 14 bases between. Germline V gene sequence: CDR1 KGHDR, CDR2 SFDVKD. The CDR3 covers 15 residues. The CDR3 loop reads CATSVQVGGSYEQYF. CDR3 DNA: TGTGCCACCAGTGTTCAGGTGGGTGGGTCCTACGAGCAGTACTTC.

The chain recombines TRBV10-3 with TRBJ1-2, with 10 bases matching TRBD1. Losses at the gene ends were 4 bases for V and 8 bases for J; bases not matched to a gene: 4. The V gene's germline CDR1 is ENHRY and CDR2 SYGVKD. The CDR3 runs 13 residues. Written as DNA, the CDR3 is TGTGCCATCAGTGTGACAGGGGGCGCAGGCTACACCTTC. Protein: CAISVTGGAGYTF.

In DNA, the CDR3 is TGTGCCAGCAGCTTCGAAGGGGCCGGGGAGCTGTTTTTT. Its translation: CASSFEGAGELFF. The chain joins TRBV7-3 to TRBJ2-2, with D perhaps TRBD1 (5 bases). The V and J ends lost 3 bases and 6 bases respectively, with 8 bases between them. Germline V gene sequence: CDR1 SGHTA, CDR2 FQGTGA. CDR3 length equals 13 residues.

V is TRBV27 and J is TRBJ2-5, with D possibly matching TRBD2 (5 bases). This CDR3 is built from 13 residues. CDR1 MNHEY and CDR2 SMNVEV come from the germline V gene (reference sequence). V was shortened by 2 bases and J by 6 bases, with 10 bases between the two germline ends. The CDR3 DNA follows: TGTGCCAGCAGTTTAAACTGGAGGCAGACCCAGTACTTC. It encodes CASSLNWRQTQYF.

This clone was seen once. The chain is built from TRBV7-8 and TRBJ2-3; TRBD2 matches at 11 bases. Germline CDR1 is SGHVS and CDR2 is FQNEAQ. The J segment lost 5 bases and the V segment lost 8 bases, leaving 9 bases of the junction unmatched. This CDR3 region has 15 residues. The CDR3 protein is CASQTGTSGIDTQYF. In DNA, the CDR3 is TGTGCCAGCCAGACCGGGACTAGCGGTATAGATACGCAGTATTTT.

The DNA for the CDR3 is TGTGCCAGCAGCGGAACAGGGGGGACGAATTCACCCCTCCACTTT. The encoded protein is CASSGTGGTNSPLHF. The chain couples TRBV5-4 to TRBJ1-6, with 8 bases aligning to TRBD1. Per germline, CDR1 SGHNT and CDR2 YYREEE (reference sequence). The CDR3 contains 15 residues. Trimming removed 4 bases from V and 7 bases from J; junction bases left unmatched: 7.

The chain recombines TRBV5-4 with TRBJ1-3; possible D gene TRBD1, 5 bases. CDR3 length: 14 residues. The germline CDR1 and CDR2 sequences are SGHNT and YYREEE (reference sequence). Trimming shortened V by 6 bases and J by 4 bases, and 14 bases separated the two germline ends. CDR3: CASTIGTFGNTIYF. CDR3 nucleotide sequence: TGTGCCAGCACCATCGGGACGTTCGGAAACACCATATATTTT.

V usage is TRBV7-2 and J usage is TRBJ2-1, with 7 nucleotides matching TRBD1. The V segment lost 0 bases and the J segment 6 bases; nucleotides outside the gene matches: 5. The CDR3 has 15 residues. Germline lookup yields CDR1 SGHTA and CDR2 FQGNSA. For the CDR3, the DNA is TGTGCCAGCAGCTTAGCACAGGGGTCATTCAATGAGCAGTTCTTC. Translated, it gives CASSLAQGSFNEQFF.

The chain links TRBV19 to TRBJ1-1; no definite D call. The V gene's germline CDR1 is LNHDA and CDR2 SQIVND (reference sequence). With 7 bases removed from V and 3 bases from J, the gap between germline ends came to 9 bases. This CDR3 is 12 amino acids long. CDR3 protein: CASTYRDTEAFF. CDR3 nucleotide sequence: TGTGCCAGTACTTACCGGGACACTGAAGCTTTCTTT.

This clone was recorded once. J is TRBJ1-1 and V is TRBV5-4; TRBD1 agrees at 7 bases. CDR3 size: 13 residues. The ends lost 4 bases at V and 9 bases at J; junction bases unmatched: 9. Germline V gene lookup returns CDR1 SGHNT and CDR2 YYREEE (reference sequence). The CDR3 nucleotides are TGTGCCAGCAGCATCGACAGGGACGGGCAAGCTTTCTTT. Amino acids: CASSIDRDGQAFF.

The gene calls are TRBV2 and TRBJ1-2; the D gene is possibly TRBD1 (6 bases). V was trimmed by 1 base and J by 4 bases, leaving 10 bases between them. CDR1 and CDR2 from the germline V gene are SNHLY and FYNNEI. The CDR3 has 14 residues. The CDR3 coding sequence is TGTGCCAGCAGTGAAGGGCAGGGGACCTATGGCTACACCTTC. It specifies CASSEGQGTYGYTF.

The rearrangement links TRBV5-1 to TRBJ1-2; no clear D gene. V was pared by 2 bases and J by 3 bases, with 11 bases between. Germline CDR1 SGHRS, CDR2 YFSETQ. The CDR3 totals 14 residues. CDR3 loop: CASSFSTKDYGYTF. The DNA of the CDR3 is TGCGCCAGCAGCTTCTCTACAAAGGACTATGGCTACACCTTC.

The rearrangement joins TRBV19 to TRBJ1-1; 10 bases fit TRBD1. The junction had 9 bases not matched to a gene; V was cut back by 7 bases and J by 4 bases. Per germline, CDR1 LNHDA and CDR2 SQIVND (reference sequence). The CDR3 has 15 amino acids. In nucleotides, the CDR3 is TGTGCCAGTACCCTATCAGGGACAGGGGTCACTGAAGCTTTCTTT. Residues: CASTLSGTGVTEAFF.

This chain uses TRBV6-5 with TRBJ1-4, with a weak D call TRBD1 (6 bases). The V end was cut by 5 bases, the J end by 4 bases, with 11 bases between. Germline CDR1 and CDR2: MNHEY and SVGAGI. CDR3 size: 14 residues. The CDR3 DNA is TGTGCCAGCAGTAACGACAGGCTTAATGAAAAACTGTTTTTT. This gives the protein CASSNDRLNEKLFF.